Each of the 2 T cell receptor beta chains below was sequenced from the same sample in a study of graft-versus-host responses after intestinal transplantation. The antigens for these receptors are not known. The repertoire was sequenced with immunoSEQ multiplex PCR; TCRdb's copy has only in-frame clones and lacks some. The sample holds about 36,000 clones, roughly 95% seen once. Source: unstimulated CD4+ T cells sorted from spleen or lymph node cells, taken before transplant. Receptors originate from a human donor who was the organ donor for an intestinal transplant.

The genes are TRBV21-1 and TRBJ1-1. TRBV21-1 is tagged as a pseudogene. The CDR3 runs to 11 residues. CDR3 DNA: TGTGCCAGCAGCAAGGGAGGGGATAACTTCTTT. Translating it yields CASSKGGDNFF.

Notes on this clone: Other nucleotide sequences from this sample produce the same CDR3. This chain connects TRBV18 to TRBJ2-7, with D uncertain. The CDR3 has 13 amino acids. From germline, CDR1 is KGHSH and CDR2 LQKENI. V lost 3 bases, J lost 0 bases, and 6 bases lay in between. The CDR3 loop is CASSPPSSYEQYF. The CDR3 DNA is TGTGCCAGCTCACCCCCAAGCTCCTACGAGCAGTACTTC.